Given below is one T cell receptor (beta chain) in context. These data are taken from a study of blood T cell repertoires in COVID-19. Trimming pared 5 bases from V and 0 bases from J, leaving 4 bases between. CDR1 is DFQATT, CDR2 SNEGSKA, per germline (reference sequence). This CDR3 region has 11 residues. TCRdb's copy holds only in-frame clones and misses some; the assay was immunoSEQ multiplex PCR. The repertoire holds 130,000 to 150,000 clones, with more than 80% as singletons. The chain couples TRBV20-1 to TRBJ1-1; D not certain. The sequence derives from a human donor in a cohort sampled during active COVID-19. Material: peripheral blood. CDR3 loop: CSAFMNTEAFF. CDR3 nucleotide sequence: TGCAGTGCTTTTATGAACACTGAAGCTTTCTTT.